This T cell receptor beta chain comes out of a study of T cell repertoires in ileal Crohn's disease. Overall study: Operated complications were stricturing disease (approximately 61%) and penetrating disease (39%).

Time point specified: neoterminal ileum biopsy at postoperative endoscopy, about 6 months after surgery. Sequencing used immunoSEQ multiplex PCR; TCRdb keeps in-frame clones, though not all of them. The table shows some 12,000 clones, with approximately 78% occurring only once. Germline V gene lookup returns CDR1 SEHNR and CDR2 FQNEAQ (reference sequence). CDR3 length: 15 amino acids. With 0 bases clipped from V and 10 bases from J, the junction kept 8 bases outside the gene matches. This sequence was found in an adult with Crohn's disease. The sequencing input was ileal tissue. The gene calls are TRBV7-9 and TRBJ2-1, with 8 bases lining up with TRBD2. DNA for the CDR3: TGTGCCAGCAGCTTAGCGGCTAGCGGGTTTAGGGAGCAGTTCTTC. Its protein product is CASSLAASGFREQFF.